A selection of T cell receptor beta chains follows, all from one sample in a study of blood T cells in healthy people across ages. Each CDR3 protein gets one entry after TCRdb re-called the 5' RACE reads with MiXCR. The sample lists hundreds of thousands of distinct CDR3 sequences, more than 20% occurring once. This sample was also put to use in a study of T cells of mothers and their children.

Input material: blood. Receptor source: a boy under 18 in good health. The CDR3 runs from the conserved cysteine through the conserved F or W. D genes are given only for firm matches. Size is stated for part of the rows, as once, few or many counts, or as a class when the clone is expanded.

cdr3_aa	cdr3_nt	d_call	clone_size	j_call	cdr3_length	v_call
CASSLGLREQFF	TGCGCCAGCAGCTTGGGTCTTCGTGAGCAGTTCTTC	-	-	TRBJ2-1	12	TRBV5-1
CASSLLWKDRAAFF	TGCGCCAGCAGCTTGTTGTGGAAGGACAGGGCAGCTTTCTTT	TRBD1	many	TRBJ1-1	14	TRBV5-1
CSAWELLAGTEAFF	TGCAGTGCTTGGGAGCTTCTAGCGGGCACTGAAGCTTTCTTT	-	few	TRBJ1-1	14	TRBV20-1
CASSLAGNYYEQYF	TGTGCCAGCAGTTTAGCCGGGAACTACTACGAGCAGTACTTC	-	-	TRBJ2-7	14	TRBV27
CASSVAVSQETQYF	TGTGCCAGCAGCGTAGCAGTGAGTCAAGAGACCCAGTACTTC	-	few	TRBJ2-5	14	TRBV9
CASSEVGAAGQPQHF	TGTGCCAGCAGTGAAGTAGGGGCGGCGGGCCAGCCCCAGCATTTT	-	-	TRBJ1-5	15	TRBV2
CASSQDKLSGADEQYF	TGCGCCAGCAGCCAAGATAAGTTGTCAGGAGCCGACGAGCAGTACTTC	-	-	TRBJ2-7	16	TRBV4-3
CASGVDIETQYF	TGTGCTAGTGGTGTGGACATAGAAACCCAGTACTTC	-	few	TRBJ2-7	12	TRBV12-5
CASSQGNEQFF	TGTGCCAGCAGCCAGGGGAATGAGCAGTTCTTC	-	many	TRBJ2-1	11	TRBV3-1
CASSLYTAGNEQYF	TGTGCCAGCAGCTTATATACGGCTGGGAACGAGCAGTACTTC	-	few	TRBJ2-7	14	TRBV7-9
CASALWSRYNPGYTF	TGTGCCAGCGCCCTTTGGTCCAGATATAACCCTGGCTACACCTTC	-	-	TRBJ1-2	15	TRBV12-3/TRBV12-4
CASSHTETMETQYF	TGTGCCAGCAGCCATACAGAAACGATGGAGACCCAGTACTTC	-	few	TRBJ2-5	14	TRBV12-3/TRBV12-4
CATSVYRDRTYGYTF	TGTGCCACCAGCGTGTACCGGGACAGGACCTATGGCTACACCTTC	TRBD1	few	TRBJ1-2	15	TRBV11-2
CATSRDRGGYQETQYF	TGTGCCACCAGCAGAGATCGTGGGGGGTACCAAGAGACCCAGTACTTC	-	few	TRBJ2-5	16	TRBV15
CASSPQHGTGGLYGYTF	TGTGCCAGCAGTCCCCAACACGGGACAGGGGGACTCTATGGCTACACCTTC	TRBD1	-	TRBJ1-2	17	TRBV28
CASSLGGNEETQYF	TGTGCCAGCAGCTTGGGGGGTAATGAAGAGACCCAGTACTTC	-	-	TRBJ2-5	14	TRBV7-2
CASSKGSAGALGANVLTF	TGTGCCAGCAGCAAGGGGTCGGCGGGGGCATTAGGGGCCAACGTCCTGACTTTC	-	few	TRBJ2-6	18	TRBV7-3
CAGSHRDTYEQYF	TGTGCCGGCAGCCACCGGGACACCTACGAGCAGTACTTC	-	few	TRBJ2-7	13	TRBV14
CSARRTGISYEQYF	TGCAGTGCTAGAAGGACAGGGATCTCCTACGAGCAGTACTTC	TRBD1	-	TRBJ2-7	14	TRBV20-1
CSAMAGVSTDTQYF	TGCAGTGCTATGGCGGGGGTTAGCACAGATACGCAGTATTTT	TRBD2	few	TRBJ2-3	14	TRBV20-1
CASSQDERGRTDTQYF	TGTGCCAGCAGCCAAGATGAGCGGGGACGCACAGATACGCAGTATTTT	TRBD2	-	TRBJ2-3	16	TRBV4-2
CASSLGGPYYEQYF	TGTGCCAGCAGCTTAGGGGGGCCGTACTACGAGCAGTACTTC	-	-	TRBJ2-7	14	TRBV7-9
CSAGQGNTEAFF	TGCAGCGCAGGACAGGGGAACACTGAAGCTTTCTTT	TRBD1	few	TRBJ1-1	12	TRBV29-1
CASSPSRGGAYGYTF	TGTGCCAGCAGCCCATCCAGGGGGGGAGCCTATGGCTACACCTTC	TRBD1	-	TRBJ1-2	15	TRBV12-3/TRBV12-4
CASSRDRTTGTSGVGIYEQYF	TGTGCCAGCTCACGGGACAGGACTACTGGGACTAGCGGGGTCGGGATTTACGAGCAGTACTTC	TRBD2	-	TRBJ2-7	21	TRBV18
CASSFRTMGPNEKLFF	TGTGCCAGCAGCTTCCGTACAATGGGCCCTAATGAAAAACTGTTTTTT	-	-	TRBJ1-4	16	TRBV7-2
CASSGAGYAQETQYF	TGTGCCAGCAGCGGAGCGGGGTACGCACAAGAGACCCAGTACTTC	TRBD2	-	TRBJ2-5	15	TRBV11-1
CASRNEAAGANVLTF	TGTGCCAGCAGGAATGAGGCGGCTGGGGCCAACGTCCTGACTTTC	-	few	TRBJ2-6	15	TRBV2
CASRPGTESNYGYTF	TGTGCCAGCAGACCCGGGACGGAATCTAACTATGGCTACACCTTC	-	-	TRBJ1-2	15	TRBV6-5
CASSGGTRETQYF	TGTGCCAGCAGCGGGGGGACTCGGGAGACCCAGTACTTC	-	-	TRBJ2-5	13	TRBV3-1
CSATGDGHSNQPQHF	TGCAGTGCTACCGGCGACGGGCATAGCAATCAGCCCCAGCATTTT	-	-	TRBJ1-5	15	TRBV20-1
CASSWGGLNEQFF	TGTGCCAGCAGCTGGGGGGGCCTTAATGAGCAGTTCTTC	-	-	TRBJ2-1	13	TRBV11-2
CATSDLNQPQHF	TGTGCCACCAGTGATCTAAATCAGCCCCAGCATTTT	-	-	TRBJ1-5	12	TRBV24-1
CASSFVSAGQETQYF	TGTGCCAGCAGCTTCGTGTCAGCGGGGCAAGAGACCCAGTACTTC	TRBD2	few	TRBJ2-5	15	TRBV7-2
CASSSPDSQETQYF	TGTGCCAGCAGCTCTCCGGACTCACAAGAGACCCAGTACTTC	-	-	TRBJ2-5	14	TRBV11-3
CASSQEGLAGETQYF	TGTGCCAGCAGCCAAGAAGGACTAGCGGGGGAGACCCAGTACTTC	TRBD2	-	TRBJ2-5	15	TRBV3-1
CASSQGWGTQNTEAFF	TGTGCCAGTAGCCAAGGGTGGGGGACGCAGAACACTGAAGCTTTCTTT	-	few	TRBJ1-1	16	TRBV19
CASNPGGAPHYEQYF	TGTGCCAGCAACCCAGGAGGTGCGCCCCACTACGAGCAGTACTTC	-	few	TRBJ2-7	15	TRBV27
CASSLEGQGTVGYTF	TGTGCCAGCAGTTTAGAGGGACAGGGGACAGTTGGCTACACCTTC	TRBD1	few	TRBJ1-2	15	TRBV28
CASSVGTEKETQYF	TGTGCCAGCAGCGTAGGTACAGAAAAAGAGACCCAGTACTTC	-	-	TRBJ2-5	14	TRBV9
CASSYNRVEQYF	TGTGCCAGCAGTTACAACAGGGTCGAGCAGTACTTC	-	once	TRBJ2-7	12	TRBV6-2/TRBV6-3
CATSDFQRREQYF	TGTGCCACCAGTGATTTTCAGAGGAGAGAGCAGTACTTC	-	-	TRBJ2-5	13	TRBV24-1
CASSLGAGQQFF	TGTGCCAGCAGCTTAGGAGCGGGGCAGCAGTTCTTC	TRBD2	-	TRBJ2-1	12	TRBV11-3
CASSWTGGPYGYTF	TGTGCCAGCAGTTGGACAGGGGGGCCCTATGGCTACACCTTC	TRBD1	-	TRBJ1-2	14	TRBV27
CASRGDPGYEQYF	TGTGCCAGCAGGGGGGACCCCGGATACGAGCAGTACTTC	-	-	TRBJ2-7	13	TRBV12-3/TRBV12-4